The 22 T cell receptor beta chains listed next were all sequenced from one sample in a study of T cell changes during pregnancy in multiple sclerosis. Data came from immunoSEQ multiplex PCR; TCRdb stores just in-frame clones and leaves some out. The sample contains about 44,000 clones, 89% of which appear only once. Here the sequenced sample was CD4+ T cells from peripheral blood mononuclear cells, taken after pregnancy. The receptors were gathered from a female donor with multiple sclerosis, enrolled in a pregnancy study.

The J gene is TRBJ2-2, the V gene TRBV29-1; 10 bases are shared with TRBD2. Trimming took 7 bases from V and 6 from J; bases not matched to a gene: 8. The length of the CDR3 is 14 residues. CDR1 is SQVTM, CDR2 ANQGSEA, per germline. CDR3 amino acids: CSGRLAGGAGELFF. The CDR3 DNA follows: TGCAGCGGTAGATTAGCGGGAGGAGCCGGGGAGCTGTTTTTT.

The V gene is TRBV7-9, the J gene TRBJ2-5, with 10 bases matching TRBD2. This CDR3 has 18 residues. Trimming at V came to 5 bases and at J to 2 bases, leaving 14 bases not matched to a gene. Per the germline V gene, CDR1 is SEHNR and CDR2 is FQNEAQ (reference sequence). In DNA, the CDR3 is TGTGCCAGCAGCCCCTCAGGTCCCACTAGCGGGATACAAGAGACCCAGTACTTC. Encoded protein: CASSPSGPTSGIQETQYF.

The chain carries TRBV19 and TRBJ2-1, with TRBD2 matching over 8 bases. Germline CDR1 reads LNHDA; CDR2 reads SQIVND (reference sequence). The CDR3 contains 17 residues. V dropped 4 bases and J dropped 7; count of bases not matched to a gene: 15. CDR3 protein: CASSTLRIAGYTNEQFF. In DNA form, the CDR3 reads TGTGCCAGTAGTACTCTTCGAATAGCGGGGTATACTAATGAGCAGTTCTTC.

This chain uses TRBV30 with TRBJ1-2; tentative D call: TRBD1 (5 bases). The CDR3 consists of 11 residues. Deletions cut 4 bases from V and 8 bases from J, with 11 bases between. Germline V gene data show CDR1 as GTSNPN and CDR2 as SVGIG (reference sequence). CDR3 coding DNA: TGTGCCTGGAACCGCGCAGGGGGCTACACCTTC. It codes for CAWNRAGGYTF.

The chain recombines TRBV7-2 with TRBJ1-5; unclear D gene. V was trimmed by 2 bases and J by 7 bases, leaving 9 bases between them. Germline loops: CDR1 SGHTA, CDR2 FQGNSA. This CDR3 region has 13 residues. CDR3 nucleotides: TGTGCCAGCAGCTTATCTCCTGAGCAGCCCCAGCATTTT. Residues: CASSLSPEQPQHF.

CDR3 sequence (DNA): TGTGCCAGCAGCAAACAGGGCACGATCGGTATATATGAGCAGTTCTTC. This sequence encodes CASSKQGTIGIYEQFF. This chain uses TRBV5-4 with TRBJ2-1; possible D gene TRBD1, 6 bases. The V gene lost 4 bases and the J gene lost 8 bases, with 22 bases spanning the gap. CDR1 SGHNT and CDR2 YYREEE come from the germline V gene (reference sequence). CDR3 length: 16 amino acids. Supplemented by reference TRBV5-4 and TRBJ2-1, the full variable domain reads ETGVTQSPTHLIKTRGQQVTLRCSSQSGHNTVSWYQQALGQGPQFIFQYYREEENGRGNFPPRFSGLQFPNYSSELNVNALELDDSALYLCASSKQGTIGIYEQFFGPGTRLTVL.

The chain recombines TRBV11-2 with TRBJ2-1; weak D call: TRBD2 (5 bases). Per germline, CDR1 SGHAT and CDR2 FQNNGV. Trimming pared 6 bases from V and 0 bases from J, leaving 15 bases between. The CDR3 is made up of 16 amino acids. DNA of the CDR3: TGTGCCAGCAGGCCCCCCAGAGGGAGCTCCTACAATGAGCAGTTCTTC. Translation: CASRPPRGSSYNEQFF.

The rearrangement links TRBV19 to TRBJ1-4, with D tentatively TRBD1 (5 bases). CDR3 length: 15 amino acids. Per germline, CDR1 LNHDA and CDR2 SQIVND (reference sequence). With 6 bases removed from V and 0 bases from J, the gap between germline ends came to 11 bases. The CDR3 region has the DNA TGTGCCAGTAGCCAGGGATTTGCAACTAATGAAAAACTGTTTTTT. This gives the protein CASSQGFATNEKLFF.

The J gene is TRBJ2-7, the V gene TRBV6-1; D is possibly TRBD1 (6 bases). CDR1 is MNHNS, CDR2 SASEGT, per germline. V shed 6 bases and J shed 0 bases, with 15 bases lying between them. The CDR3 covers 15 residues. The CDR3 region has the DNA TGTGCCAGCAGGACCGGGACACCGAGCTCCTACGAGCAGTACTTC. It codes for CASRTGTPSSYEQYF.

The genes are TRBV19 and TRBJ1-3; TRBD1 is a possible D gene (5 bases). V lost 9 bases to trimming and J lost 0 bases, with 15 bases between them. Germline CDR1 reads LNHDA; CDR2 reads SQIVND (reference sequence). CDR3 length equals 15 residues. The CDR3 protein is CASGQILNSGNTIYF. In DNA, the CDR3 is TGTGCCAGCGGACAAATATTAAACTCTGGAAACACCATATATTTT.

The rearrangement joins TRBV7-2 to TRBJ2-2, with D hard to call. The germline V gene encodes CDR1 SGHTA and CDR2 FQGNSA. This CDR3 region has 15 residues. Trimming left V 1 base short and J 2 bases short, with 8 bases between. CDR3 amino acids: CASSLGGANTGELFF. Here the CDR3 DNA reads TGTGCCAGCAGCTTAGGTGGAGCAAACACCGGGGAGCTGTTTTTT.

V gene TRBV5-1 combines with J gene TRBJ2-5; possible D gene TRBD2, 6 bases. CDR1 and CDR2 from the germline V gene are SGHRS and YFSETQ. The CDR3 totals 13 residues. Trimming took 7 bases from V and 5 from J, leaving 15 bases between them. The CDR3 sequence: CASGPGGTETQYF. In nucleotides, the CDR3 is TGCGCCAGCGGGCCCGGGGGTACGGAGACCCAGTACTTC.

This chain links TRBV5-4 with TRBJ1-4; 7 bases line up with TRBD1. The CDR3 is 15 residues long. V dropped 4 bases and J dropped 0; count of bases not matched to a gene: 3. The germline V gene has CDR1 SGHNT and CDR2 YYREEE (reference sequence). As DNA, the CDR3 is TGTGCCAGCAGCCTAGGGGGCCCAACTAATGAAAAACTGTTTTTT. Translation gives CASSLGGPTNEKLFF.

This chain joins TRBV30 and TRBJ2-7, with TRBD2 as a possible D gene (6 bases). V dropped 4 bases and J dropped 1 base, with 8 bases sitting between them. This CDR3 has 12 amino acids. Germline V lookup: CDR1 GTSNPN, CDR2 SVGIG (reference sequence). The CDR3 loop is CAWTTSSYEQYF. As DNA, the CDR3 is TGTGCCTGGACGACTAGTTCCTACGAGCAGTACTTC.

This chain joins TRBV27 and TRBJ1-4; D is undetermined. Germline loops: CDR1 MNHEY, CDR2 SMNVEV (reference sequence). V was trimmed by 7 bases and J by 3 bases, leaving 9 bases between them. The CDR3 extends over 13 amino acids. CDR3 protein: CASTSGANEKLFF. CDR3 in DNA: TGTGCCAGCACCTCGGGAGCTAATGAAAAACTGTTTTTT.

V is TRBV10-3 and J is TRBJ2-7; 12 nucleotides line up with TRBD2. The CDR3 totals 15 residues. The V gene end was trimmed by 3 bases and the J gene end by 2 bases; junction bases not matched to a gene: 2. CDR1 ENHRY and CDR2 SYGVKD come from the germline V gene. The CDR3 sequence: CAISDRTSGTYEQYF. CDR3 nucleotide sequence: TGTGCCATCAGTGATCGGACTAGCGGGACCTACGAGCAGTACTTC.

This clone was detected only once. One end of the junction does not line up with germline, which may come from a read error. The rearrangement links TRBV7-7 to TRBJ2-5, with D maybe TRBD1 (5 bases). This CDR3 contains 14 residues. The V gene's germline CDR1 is SSHAT and CDR2 FNYEAQ (reference sequence). CDR3 in amino acids: CASSIGQNQETQYF. The CDR3 DNA sequence: TGTGCTAGCAGCATCGGACAAAACCAAGAGACCCAGTACTTC.

The chain has TRBV4-2 and TRBJ1-5, with D possibly being TRBD1 (5 bases). CDR1 and CDR2 from the germline V gene are LGHNA and YNFKEQ. There are 15 residues in the CDR3. V gave up 1 base and J gave up 5 bases, with 12 bases separating them. The CDR3 nucleotides read TGTGCCAGCAGCCAAGTTGCAGGGCCCCATCAGCCCCAGCATTTT. Translated: CASSQVAGPHQPQHF.

The J gene is TRBJ2-3, the V gene TRBV19; perhaps TRBD2 as D (5 bases). V dropped 2 bases and J dropped 4 bases, with 10 bases sitting between them. The germline gives CDR1 LNHDA, CDR2 SQIVND (reference sequence). The CDR3 length is 14 residues. The CDR3 region is CASSILLASDTQYF. CDR3 nucleotides: TGTGCCAGTAGTATACTCCTAGCTTCAGATACGCAGTATTTT.

This sequence joins TRBV6-1 and TRBJ1-5; TRBD1 matches at 8 bases. Germline-derived CDR1 and CDR2 are MNHNS and SASEGT. J was trimmed by 3 bases and V by 6 bases; bases with no gene match: 7. The CDR3 loop spans 15 amino acids. CDR3 nucleotides: TGTGCCAGCAGCCAAGACAGGGGATACAATCAGCCCCAGCATTTT. The encoded protein is CASSQDRGYNQPQHF.

This chain uses TRBV6-7 with TRBJ2-7; D is unresolved. TRBV6-7 carries the ORF label, with uncertain function. V dropped 2 bases and J dropped 2 bases, with 7 bases sitting between them. This CDR3 spans 13 amino acids. The CDR3 sequence is CASSYRGTYEQYF. In DNA form, the CDR3 reads TGTGCCAGCAGTTACAGAGGTACCTACGAGCAGTACTTC.

The V call is TRBV5-3, the J call TRBJ1-2; D call uncertain. TRBV5-3 is an open reading frame whose function is uncertain. V was pared by 1 base and J by 4 bases, with 14 bases between. The CDR3 extends over 15 amino acids. CDR3: CARSLPDLGTYGYTF. The CDR3 DNA sequence: TGTGCCAGAAGCTTGCCAGACTTGGGTACCTATGGCTACACCTTC.